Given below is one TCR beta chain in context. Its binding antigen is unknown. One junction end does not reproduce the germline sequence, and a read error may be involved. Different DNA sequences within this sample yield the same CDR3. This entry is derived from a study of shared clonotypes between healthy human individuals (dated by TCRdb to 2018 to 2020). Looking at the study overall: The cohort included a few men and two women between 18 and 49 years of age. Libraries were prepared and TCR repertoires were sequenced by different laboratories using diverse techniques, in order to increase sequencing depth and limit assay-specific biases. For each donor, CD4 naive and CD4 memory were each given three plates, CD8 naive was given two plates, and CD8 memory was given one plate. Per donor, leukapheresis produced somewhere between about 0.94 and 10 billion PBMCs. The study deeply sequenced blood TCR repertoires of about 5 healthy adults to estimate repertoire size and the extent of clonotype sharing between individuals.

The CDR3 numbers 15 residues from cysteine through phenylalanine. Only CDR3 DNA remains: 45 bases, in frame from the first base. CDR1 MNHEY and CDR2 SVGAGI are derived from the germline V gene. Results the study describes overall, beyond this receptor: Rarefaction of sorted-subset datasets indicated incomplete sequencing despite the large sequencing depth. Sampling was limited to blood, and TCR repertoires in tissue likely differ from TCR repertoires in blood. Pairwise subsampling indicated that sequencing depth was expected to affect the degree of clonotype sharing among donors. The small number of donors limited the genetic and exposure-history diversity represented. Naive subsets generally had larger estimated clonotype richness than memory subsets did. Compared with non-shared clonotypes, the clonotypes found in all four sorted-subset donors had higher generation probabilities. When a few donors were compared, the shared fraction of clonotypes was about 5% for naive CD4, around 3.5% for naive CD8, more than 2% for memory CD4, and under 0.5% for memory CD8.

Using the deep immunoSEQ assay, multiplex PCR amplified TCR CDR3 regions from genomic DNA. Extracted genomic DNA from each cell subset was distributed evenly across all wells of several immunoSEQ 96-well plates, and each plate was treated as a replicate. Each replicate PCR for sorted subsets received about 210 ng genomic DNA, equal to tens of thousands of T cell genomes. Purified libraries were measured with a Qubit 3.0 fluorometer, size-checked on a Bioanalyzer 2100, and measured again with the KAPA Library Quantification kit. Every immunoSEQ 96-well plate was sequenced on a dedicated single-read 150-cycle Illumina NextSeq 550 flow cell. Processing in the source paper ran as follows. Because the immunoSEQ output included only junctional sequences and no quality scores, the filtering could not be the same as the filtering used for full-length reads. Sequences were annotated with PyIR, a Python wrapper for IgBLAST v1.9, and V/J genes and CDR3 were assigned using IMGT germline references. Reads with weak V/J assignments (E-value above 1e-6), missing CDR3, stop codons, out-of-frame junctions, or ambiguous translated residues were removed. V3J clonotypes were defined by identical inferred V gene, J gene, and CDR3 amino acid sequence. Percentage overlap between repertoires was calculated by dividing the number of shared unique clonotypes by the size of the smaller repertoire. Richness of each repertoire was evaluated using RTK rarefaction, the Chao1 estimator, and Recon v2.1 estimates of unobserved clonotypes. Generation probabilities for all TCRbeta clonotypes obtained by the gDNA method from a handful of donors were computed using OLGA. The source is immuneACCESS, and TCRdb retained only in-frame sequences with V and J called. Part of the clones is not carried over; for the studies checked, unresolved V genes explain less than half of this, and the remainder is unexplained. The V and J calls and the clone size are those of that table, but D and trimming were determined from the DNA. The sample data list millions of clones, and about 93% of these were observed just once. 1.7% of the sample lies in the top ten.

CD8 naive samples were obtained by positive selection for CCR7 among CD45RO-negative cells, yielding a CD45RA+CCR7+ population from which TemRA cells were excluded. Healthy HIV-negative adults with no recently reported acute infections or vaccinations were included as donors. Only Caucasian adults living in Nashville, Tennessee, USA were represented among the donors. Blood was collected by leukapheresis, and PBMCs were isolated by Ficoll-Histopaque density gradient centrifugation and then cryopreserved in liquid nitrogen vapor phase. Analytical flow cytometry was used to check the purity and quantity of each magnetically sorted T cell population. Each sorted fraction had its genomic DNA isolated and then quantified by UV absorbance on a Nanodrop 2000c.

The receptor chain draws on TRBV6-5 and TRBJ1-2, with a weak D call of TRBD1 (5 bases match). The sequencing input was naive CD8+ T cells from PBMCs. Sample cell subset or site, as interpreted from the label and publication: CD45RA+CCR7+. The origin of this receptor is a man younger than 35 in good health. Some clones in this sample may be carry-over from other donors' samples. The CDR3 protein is CASSYLRAGRGGYTF. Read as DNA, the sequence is TGTGCCAGCAGTTACCTCAGGGCCGGGAGAGGTGGCTACACCTTT.